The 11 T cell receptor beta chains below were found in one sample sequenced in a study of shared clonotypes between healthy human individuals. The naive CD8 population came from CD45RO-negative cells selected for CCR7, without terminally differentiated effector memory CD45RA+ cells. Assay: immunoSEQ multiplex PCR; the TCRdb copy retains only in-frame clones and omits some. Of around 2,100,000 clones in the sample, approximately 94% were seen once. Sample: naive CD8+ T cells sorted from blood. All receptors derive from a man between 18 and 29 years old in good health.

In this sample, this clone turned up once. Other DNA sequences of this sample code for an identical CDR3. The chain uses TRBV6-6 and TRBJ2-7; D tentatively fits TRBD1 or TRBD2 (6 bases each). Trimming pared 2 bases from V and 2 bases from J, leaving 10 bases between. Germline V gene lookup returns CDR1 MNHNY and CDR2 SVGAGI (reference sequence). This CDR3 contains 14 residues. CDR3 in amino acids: CASSYGGPTYEQYF. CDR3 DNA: TGTGCCAGCAGTTACGGGGGGCCCACCTACGAGCAGTACTTC.

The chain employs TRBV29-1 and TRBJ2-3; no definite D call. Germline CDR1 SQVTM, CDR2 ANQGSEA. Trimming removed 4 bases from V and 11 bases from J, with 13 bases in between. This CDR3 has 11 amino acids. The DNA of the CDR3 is TGCAGCGTTGTGACCCTGTTGGGGCAGTATTTT. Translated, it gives CSVVTLLGQYF.

The CDR3 is CASSLSRPAVSYEQYF. DNA for the CDR3: TGTGCCAGCAGCTTGAGTCGCCCGGCTGTATCCTACGAGCAGTACTTC. The chain is built from TRBV7-9 and TRBJ2-7; no clear D gene. Germline V gives CDR1 SEHNR, CDR2 FQNEAQ (reference sequence). CDR3 size: 16 residues. Trimming shortened V by 3 bases and J by 1 base, and 16 bases separated the two germline ends. The whole variable domain, remainder taken from reference TRBV7-9 and TRBJ2-7, is DTGVSQNPRHKITKRGQNVTFRCDPISEHNRLYWYRQTLGQGPEFLTYFQNEAQLEKSRLLSDRFSAERPKGSFSTLEIQRTEQGDSAMYLCASSLSRPAVSYEQYFGPGTRLTVT.

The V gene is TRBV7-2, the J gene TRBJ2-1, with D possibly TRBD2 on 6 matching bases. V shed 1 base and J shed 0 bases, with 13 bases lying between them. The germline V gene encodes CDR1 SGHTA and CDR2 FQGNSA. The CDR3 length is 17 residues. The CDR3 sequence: CASSLVHQGGSYNEQFF. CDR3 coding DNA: TGTGCCAGCAGCTTAGTTCACCAGGGAGGCTCCTACAATGAGCAGTTCTTC. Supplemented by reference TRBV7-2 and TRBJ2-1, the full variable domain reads GAGVSQSPSNKVTEKGKDVELRCDPISGHTALYWYRQSLGQGLEFLIYFQGNSAPDKSGLPSDRFSAERTGGSVSTLTIQRTQQEDSAVYLCASSLVHQGGSYNEQFFGPGTRLTVL.

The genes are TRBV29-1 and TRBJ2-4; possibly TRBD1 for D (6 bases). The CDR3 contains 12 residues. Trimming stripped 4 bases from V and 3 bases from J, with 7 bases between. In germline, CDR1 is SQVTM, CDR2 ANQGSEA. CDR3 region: CSVAGDKNIQYF. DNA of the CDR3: TGCAGCGTTGCAGGGGACAAAAACATTCAGTACTTC.

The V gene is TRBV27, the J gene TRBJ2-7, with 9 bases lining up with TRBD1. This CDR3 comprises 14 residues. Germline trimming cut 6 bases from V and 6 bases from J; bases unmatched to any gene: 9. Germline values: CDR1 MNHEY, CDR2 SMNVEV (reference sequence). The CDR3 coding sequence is TGTGCCAGCAGCACCGGGACAGGGATTGGCGAGCAGTACTTC. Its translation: CASSTGTGIGEQYF.

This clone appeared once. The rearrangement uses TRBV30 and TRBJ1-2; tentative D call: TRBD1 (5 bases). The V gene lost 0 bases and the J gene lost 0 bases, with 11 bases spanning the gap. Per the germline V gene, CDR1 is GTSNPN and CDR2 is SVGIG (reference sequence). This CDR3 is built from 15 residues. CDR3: CAWSVTGLTNYGYTF. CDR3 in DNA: TGTGCCTGGAGTGTAACAGGACTGACTAACTATGGCTACACCTTC.

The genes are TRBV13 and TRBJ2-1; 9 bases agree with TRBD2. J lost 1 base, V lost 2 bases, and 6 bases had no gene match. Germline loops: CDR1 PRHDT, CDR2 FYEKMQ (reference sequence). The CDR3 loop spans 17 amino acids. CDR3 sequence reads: CASSLSPSGISYNEQFF. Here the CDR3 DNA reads TGTGCCAGCAGCTTATCCCCTAGCGGGATTTCCTACAATGAGCAGTTCTTC.

The CDR3 nucleotides are TGTGCCAGCAGTCCAATTACCGGGACAGGGGGCCCACAGCCCCAGCATTTT. Encoded protein: CASSPITGTGGPQPQHF. The rearrangement joins TRBV2 to TRBJ1-5, with 12 bases matching TRBD1. The V gene's germline CDR1 is SNHLY and CDR2 FYNNEI. The CDR3 contains 17 residues. The junction had 12 bases not matched to a gene; V was cut back by 5 bases and J by 7 bases. The full variable domain, with the rest looked up from reference TRBV2 and TRBJ1-5, is EPEVTQTPSHQVTQMGQEVILRCVPISNHLYFYWYRQILGQKVEFLVSFYNNEISEKSEIFDDQFSVERPDGSNFTLKIRSTKLEDSAMYFCASSPITGTGGPQPQHFGDGTRLSIL.

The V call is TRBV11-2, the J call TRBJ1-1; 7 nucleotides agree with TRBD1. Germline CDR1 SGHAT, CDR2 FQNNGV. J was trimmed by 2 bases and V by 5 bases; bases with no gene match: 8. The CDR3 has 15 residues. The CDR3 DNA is TGTGCCAGCAGCACCTGGGGACAGCTAAACACTGAAGCTTTCTTT. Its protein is CASSTWGQLNTEAFF.

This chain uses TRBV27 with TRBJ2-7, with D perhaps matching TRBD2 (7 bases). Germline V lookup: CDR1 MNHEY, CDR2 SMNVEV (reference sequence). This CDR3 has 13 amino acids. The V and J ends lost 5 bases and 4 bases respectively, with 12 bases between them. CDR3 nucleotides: TGTGCCAGCAGTGGGGGGGGCGCGTACGAGCAGTACTTC. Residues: CASSGGGAYEQYF.